The next 5 T cell receptor beta chains were all read from a single sample in a study of T cell responses to AZD1222 COVID-19 vaccine. TCRdb keeps only in-frame clones here, not all; method: immunoSEQ multiplex PCR. The sample shows fewer than 65,000 clones, around 84% of them seen only once. This specimen consisted of peripheral blood, obtained on day 0 of AZD1222 vaccination. The receptors originated from an adult in good health.

The chain recombines TRBV10-1 with TRBJ2-5, with D possibly TRBD1 on 5 matching bases. This CDR3 contains 14 residues. Looked up from germline, CDR1 is WNHNN and CDR2 is SYGVQD (reference sequence). The V gene lost 4 bases and the J gene lost 5 bases, with 14 bases spanning the gap. The CDR3 loop reads CASSASPSGETQYF. As DNA, the CDR3 is TGCGCCAGCAGTGCGAGTCCCTCAGGGGAGACCCAGTACTTC.

This clone occurred once. The V gene is TRBV19, the J gene TRBJ1-4; no clear D gene. Looked up from germline, CDR1 is LNHDA and CDR2 is SQIVND (reference sequence). The V and J ends lost 5 bases and 4 bases respectively, with 5 bases between them. The CDR3 has 12 amino acids. CDR3 sequence: CASSVSNEKLFF. In DNA form, the CDR3 reads TGTGCCAGTAGTGTGAGTAATGAAAAACTGTTTTTT.

The genes are TRBV7-9 and TRBJ2-1, with D possibly matching TRBD1 (5 bases). CDR1 and CDR2 from the germline V gene are SEHNR and FQNEAQ (reference sequence). The CDR3 consists of 13 residues. Trimming removed 3 bases from V and 6 bases from J, with 9 bases in between. The CDR3 sequence is CASSFDSLNEQFF. The CDR3, as DNA: TGTGCCAGCAGCTTCGACAGTCTCAATGAGCAGTTCTTC.

The V gene is TRBV12-3 or TRBV12-4, the J gene TRBJ1-2; tentatively, D is TRBD1 (5 bases). The CDR3 covers 13 residues. Trimming removed 4 bases at V and 8 bases at J, with 14 bases between. The DNA of the CDR3 is TGTGCCAGCAGTTCTCAGGGAGTTGGAGGCTACACCTTC. This encodes CASSSQGVGGYTF.

CDR3 sequence (DNA): TGTGCCAGCAGTTACTCTTTGATATACGAGCAGTACTTC. It is translated as CASSYSLIYEQYF. The chain is built from TRBV6-6 and TRBJ2-7; D not resolved. Trimming took off 0 bases at V and 4 bases at J, with 7 bases between the two ends. The germline V gene encodes CDR1 MNHNY and CDR2 SVGAGI (reference sequence). CDR3 length equals 13 residues.